The clone carrying this TCR beta chain has at least ten counts. This sample is part of a study of regulatory T cells in long-lasting Graves disease. Noted time point: persistent/refractory GD, antithyroid drugs over 5 years with positive TRAb. Preparation of the TCR library used RNA extracted from PBMCs. Diagnosing Graves' disease relied on the American Thyroid Association guidelines. Through Arm-PCR of CDR3 regions and iRepertoire HTBI primers, TCR beta libraries were built. TCRdb reprocessed the multiplex PCR reads with MiXCR, giving one entry per CDR3 protein. The sample records hundreds of thousands of distinct CDR3 sequences, around 20% being singletons. Germline lookup yields CDR1 MDHEN and CDR2 SYDVKM. The CDR3 spans 12 residues. V dropped 5 bases and J dropped 2 bases, with 7 bases sitting between them.

Here the sequenced sample was peripheral blood mononuclear cells (PBMCs), taken when the disease was refractory, from a patient treated with antithyroid drugs. This sequence joins TRBV28 and TRBJ2-7; no clear D. This receptor was identified in a female donor with Graves disease. Written as DNA, the CDR3 is TGTGCCAGCAGTGGCATGACCTACGAGCAGTACTTC. Translating it yields CASSGMTYEQYF. Full variable domain (rest looked up from reference TRBV28 and TRBJ2-7): DVKVTQSSRYLVKRTGEKVFLECVQDMDHENMFWYRQDPGLGLRLIYFSYDVKMKEKGDIPEGYSVSREKKERFSLILESASTNQTSMYLCASSGMTYEQYFGPGTRLTVT.